This T cell receptor beta chain was sequenced in a study of CD8 T cells in Susac syndrome. Of note for this clonotype: Its antigen is still unknown.

RNA totalling about 0.5 to 1 ug underwent reverse transcription with random hexamers. TCRdb re-called the immunoSEQ multiplex PCR reads with MiXCR, one entry per CDR3 protein. Here the sample spans approximately 140,000 distinct CDR3 sequences, 94% being singletons. Study conclusions and caveats: That the number of individuals in its TCR sequencing and HLA analysis was relatively small was acknowledged by the study.

This CDR3 is 12 amino acids long. Germline CDR1 is LNHDA and CDR2 is SQIVND (reference sequence). The V gene lost 8 bases and the J gene lost 2 bases, with 9 bases spanning the gap. V gene TRBV19 combines with J gene TRBJ1-1; D gene ambiguous. Source material: CD8+ T cells from PBMCs. The TCR originated in a human donor in good health. CDR3 coding DNA: TGTGCCAGTCGCATGGGTAACACTGAAGCTTTCTTT. Translation gives CASRMGNTEAFF. The full variable domain, completed using reference TRBV19 and TRBJ1-1, is DGGITQSPKYLFRKEGQNVTLSCEQNLNHDAMYWYRQDPGQGLRLIYYSQIVNDFQKGDIAEGYSVSREKKESFPLTVTSAQKNPTAFYLCASRMGNTEAFFGQGTRLTVV.